The 9 T cell receptor beta chains presented below share a single source sample, sequenced in a study of cytomegalovirus exposure and HLA in healthy donors. Amplification used 60 Vbeta primers and 13 Jbeta primers. The repertoire was sequenced with immunoSEQ multiplex PCR; TCRdb's copy has only in-frame clones and lacks some. The repertoire has under 200,000 clones, approximately 82% of them found once; the top ten carry about 1.7%. Specimen: PBMCs. The receptors here all came from a man aged 35-49 years in good health and CMV-seropositive.

The genes are TRBV10-1 and TRBJ2-5; 11 bases fit TRBD2. Germline V gene sequence: CDR1 WNHNN, CDR2 SYGVQD (reference sequence). The V gene end was trimmed by 5 bases and the J gene end by 1 base; junction bases not matched to a gene: 6. The CDR3 is made up of 16 amino acids. The CDR3 loop reads CASSIKTSGIQETQYF. In nucleotides, the CDR3 is TGCGCCAGCAGTATAAAGACTAGCGGGATCCAAGAGACCCAGTACTTC.

V is TRBV29-1 and J is TRBJ2-7, with D hard to call. The germline V and J ends were trimmed by 7 bases and 2 bases, with 9 bases remaining between them. Germline V gives CDR1 SQVTM, CDR2 ANQGSEA. This CDR3 is 11 amino acids long. The CDR3 nucleotides are TGCAGCGCCGGAGAGACCTACGAGCAGTACTTC. Translated: CSAGETYEQYF.

The chain recombines TRBV7-2 with TRBJ1-1; the D gene is possibly TRBD1 (6 bases). This CDR3 has 13 residues. V shed 5 bases and J shed 5 bases, with 12 bases lying between them. Germline CDR1 is SGHTA and CDR2 is FQGNSA. CDR3 bases: TGTGCCAGCAGCGACTTAGGACAGACTGAAGCTTTCTTT. Translation: CASSDLGQTEAFF.

This sequence joins TRBV7-9 and TRBJ1-4; possible D gene TRBD1, 5 bases. V was shortened by 1 base and J by 0 bases, with 15 bases between the two germline ends. The germline CDR1 and CDR2 sequences are SEHNR and FQNEAQ (reference sequence). The CDR3 consists of 18 residues. The CDR3 DNA reads TGTGCCAGCAGCTTAGGACAGACCGCGGGGGCAACTAATGAAAAACTGTTTTTT. As protein: CASSLGQTAGATNEKLFF.

This clone was seen only once. The J gene is TRBJ2-1, the V gene TRBV9; 9 bases fit TRBD2. Germline V gives CDR1 SGDLS, CDR2 YYNGEE. The junction had 7 bases not matched to a gene; V was cut back by 0 bases and J by 3 bases. CDR3 length: 17 residues. The CDR3, as DNA: TGTGCCAGCAGCGTAGGGGCTAGCGGGAAAGTCTACAATGAGCAGTTCTTC. Its protein product is CASSVGASGKVYNEQFF.

This clone was detected only a few times. The rearrangement joins TRBV19 to TRBJ2-1; TRBD1 is a possible D gene (6 bases). The CDR3 consists of 15 residues. Germline-derived CDR1 and CDR2 are LNHDA and SQIVND (reference sequence). Trimming left V 6 bases short and J 4 bases short, with 16 bases between. DNA of the CDR3: TGTGCCAGTAGGATCCCCGGGACACCGTACAATGAGCAGTTCTTC. Translation: CASRIPGTPYNEQFF.

The rearrangement joins TRBV15 to TRBJ1-1; unclear D gene. The CDR3 is 13 amino acids. Trimming pared 4 bases from V and 11 bases from J, leaving 17 bases between. Germline CDR1 and CDR2: LNHNV and YYDKDF (reference sequence). The CDR3 region has the DNA TGTGCCACCAGCAACGGAGGAAACCTGAAGGCTTTCTTT. This translates into CATSNGGNLKAFF. The full variable domain, completed using reference TRBV15 and TRBJ1-1, is DAMVIQNPRYQVTQFGKPVTLSCSQTLNHNVMYWYQQKSSQAPKLLFHYYDKDFNNEADTPDNFQSRRPNTSFCFLDIRSPGLGDTAMYLCATSNGGNLKAFFGQGTRLTVV.

This chain links TRBV19 with TRBJ1-5, with 9 bases matching TRBD1. V dropped 5 bases and J dropped 4; count of bases not matched to a gene: 9. Germline CDR1 and CDR2: LNHDA and SQIVND (reference sequence). There are 16 residues in the CDR3. The CDR3 DNA follows: TGTGCCAGTAGTTTCCACCGGGACAGGGAGAATCAGCCCCAGCATTTT. Protein sequence: CASSFHRDRENQPQHF.

The chain has TRBV5-1 and TRBJ2-1; 9 nucleotides agree with TRBD2. Looked up from germline, CDR1 is SGHRS and CDR2 is YFSETQ. The CDR3 runs to 14 residues. V lost 6 bases and J lost 6; bases outside the gene matches: 7. The CDR3 reads CASNRGTSSNEQFF. Here the CDR3 DNA reads TGCGCCAGCAATAGAGGGACTAGCAGCAATGAGCAGTTCTTC.